This T cell receptor beta chain was captured in a study of Ad26.COV2.S vaccination and SARS-CoV-2 variants. Overall study context: Ad26.COV2.S arm of COV1001 included the donor.

TCRdb's copy holds only in-frame clones and misses some; the assay was immunoSEQ multiplex PCR. Seen here are fewer than 400,000 clones, around 81% observed once, and the top ten hold around 2.2%. V shed 2 bases and J 0 bases; nucleotides not matched to a gene: 0. The CDR3 covers 15 residues. Germline V lookup: CDR1 MRHNA, CDR2 SNTAGT. Treatment in this sample: some 20 received Ad26.COV2.S at low or high dose, single or two shots; several received placebo; per-sample allocation not given. The study sampled participants on day 63 after the first vaccine or placebo injection. This clone came up a few times.

V is TRBV6-4 and J is TRBJ2-1, with 8 bases aligning to TRBD2. Specimen: peripheral blood, collected in a trial of Ad26.COV2.S vaccine versus placebo. The clonotype comes from a person between 18 and 60 years old who received the Ad26.COV2.S COVID-19 vaccine or a placebo. The CDR3 nucleotides read TGTGCCAGCAGTGACGGGACTAGCTCCTACAATGAGCAGTTCTTC. Translated, it gives CASSDGTSSYNEQFF.